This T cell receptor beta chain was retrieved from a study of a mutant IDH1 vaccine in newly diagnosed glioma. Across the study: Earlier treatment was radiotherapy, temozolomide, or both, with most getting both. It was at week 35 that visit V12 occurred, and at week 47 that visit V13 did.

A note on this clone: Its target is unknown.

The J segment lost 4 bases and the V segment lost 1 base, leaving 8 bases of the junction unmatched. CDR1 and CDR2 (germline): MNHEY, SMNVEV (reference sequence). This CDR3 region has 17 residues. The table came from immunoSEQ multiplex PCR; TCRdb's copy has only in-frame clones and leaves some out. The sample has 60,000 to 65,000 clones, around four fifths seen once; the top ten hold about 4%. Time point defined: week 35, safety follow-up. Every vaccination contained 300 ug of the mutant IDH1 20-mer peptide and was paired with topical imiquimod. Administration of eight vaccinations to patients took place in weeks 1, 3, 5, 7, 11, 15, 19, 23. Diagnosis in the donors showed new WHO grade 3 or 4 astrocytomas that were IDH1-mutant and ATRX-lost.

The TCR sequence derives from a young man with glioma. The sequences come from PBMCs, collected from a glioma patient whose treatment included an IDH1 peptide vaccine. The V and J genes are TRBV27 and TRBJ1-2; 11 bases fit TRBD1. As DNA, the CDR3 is TGTGCCAGCAGTTTATTCGGGACAGGGGGGGCCCTCTATGGCTACACCTTC. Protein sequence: CASSLFGTGGALYGYTF.